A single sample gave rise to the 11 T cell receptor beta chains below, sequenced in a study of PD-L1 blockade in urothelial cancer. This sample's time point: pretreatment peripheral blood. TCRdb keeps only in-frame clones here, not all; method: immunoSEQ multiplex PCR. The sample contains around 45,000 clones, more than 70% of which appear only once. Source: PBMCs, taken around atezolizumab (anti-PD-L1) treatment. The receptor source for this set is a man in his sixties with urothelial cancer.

The DNA of the CDR3 is TGTGCCAGCAGCGAGAGGGGCGGGGGGACGGCAGATACGCAGTATTTT. Translating gives CASSERGGGTADTQYF. The rearrangement uses TRBV9 and TRBJ2-3; 8 bases fit TRBD2. From germline, CDR1 is SGDLS and CDR2 YYNGEE. V trimming: 3 bases; J trimming: 4 bases; junction bases outside the gene matches: 10. This CDR3 region has 16 residues.

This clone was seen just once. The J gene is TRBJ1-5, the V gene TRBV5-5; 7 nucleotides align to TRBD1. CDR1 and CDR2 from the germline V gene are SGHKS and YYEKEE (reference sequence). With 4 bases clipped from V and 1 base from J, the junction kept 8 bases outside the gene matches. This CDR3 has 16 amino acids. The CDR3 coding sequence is TGTGCCAGCAGCACCAGACAGGGTATAAGCAATCAGCCCCAGCATTTT. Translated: CASSTRQGISNQPQHF.

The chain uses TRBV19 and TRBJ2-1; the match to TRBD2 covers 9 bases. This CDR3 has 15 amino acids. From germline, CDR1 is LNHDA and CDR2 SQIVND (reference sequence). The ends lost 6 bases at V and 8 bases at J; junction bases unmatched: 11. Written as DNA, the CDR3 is TGTGCCAGTAGCCTCTCTGGCGGGAGGGCGCATGAGCAGTTCTTC. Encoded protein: CASSLSGGRAHEQFF.

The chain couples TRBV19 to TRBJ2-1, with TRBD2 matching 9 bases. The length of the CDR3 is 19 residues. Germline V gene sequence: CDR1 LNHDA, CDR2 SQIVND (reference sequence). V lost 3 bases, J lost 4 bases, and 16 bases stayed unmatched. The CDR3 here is CASSIWGRGGGRGYNEQFF. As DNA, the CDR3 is TGTGCCAGTAGTATTTGGGGGCGTGGGGGCGGGAGGGGATACAATGAGCAGTTCTTC.

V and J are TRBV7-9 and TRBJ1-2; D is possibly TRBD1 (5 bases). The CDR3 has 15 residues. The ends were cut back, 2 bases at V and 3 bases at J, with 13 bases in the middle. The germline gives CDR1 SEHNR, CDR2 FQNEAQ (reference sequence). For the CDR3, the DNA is TGTGCCAGCAGCTTAAGGTTCGGGGGAGACTATGGCTACACCTTC. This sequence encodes CASSLRFGGDYGYTF.

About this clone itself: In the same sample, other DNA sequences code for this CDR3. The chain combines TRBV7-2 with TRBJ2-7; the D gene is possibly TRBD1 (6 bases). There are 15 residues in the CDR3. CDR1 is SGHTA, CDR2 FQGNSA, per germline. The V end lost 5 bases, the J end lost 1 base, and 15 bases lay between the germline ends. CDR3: CASSPPGHWSYEQYF. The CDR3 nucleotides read TGTGCCAGCAGCCCACCGGGACACTGGTCCTACGAGCAGTACTTC.

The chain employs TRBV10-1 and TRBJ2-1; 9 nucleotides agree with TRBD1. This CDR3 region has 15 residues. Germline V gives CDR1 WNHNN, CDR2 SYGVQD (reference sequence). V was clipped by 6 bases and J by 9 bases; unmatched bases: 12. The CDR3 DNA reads TGCGCCAGCAGCTCATCCGGGACAGGGTCTGGTGAGCAGTTCTTC. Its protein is CASSSSGTGSGEQFF.

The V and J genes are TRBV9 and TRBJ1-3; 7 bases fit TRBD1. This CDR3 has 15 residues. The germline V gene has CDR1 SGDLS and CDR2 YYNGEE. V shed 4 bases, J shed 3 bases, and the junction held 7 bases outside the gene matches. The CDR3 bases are TGTGCCAGCAGCATCGGACAGGCTAATGGAAACACCATATATTTT. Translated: CASSIGQANGNTIYF.

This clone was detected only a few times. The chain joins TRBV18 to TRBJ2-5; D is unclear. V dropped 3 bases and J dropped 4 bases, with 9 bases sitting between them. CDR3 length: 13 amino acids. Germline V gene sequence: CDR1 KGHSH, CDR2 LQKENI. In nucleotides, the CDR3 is TGTGCCAGCTCACCCGACATGGCAGAGACCCAGTACTTC. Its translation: CASSPDMAETQYF. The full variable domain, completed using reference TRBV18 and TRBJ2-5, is NAGVMQNPRHLVRRRGQEARLRCSPMKGHSHVYWYRQLPEEGLKFMVYLQKENIIDESGMPKERFSAEFPKEGPSILRIQQVVRGDSAAYFCASSPDMAETQYFGPGTRLLVL.

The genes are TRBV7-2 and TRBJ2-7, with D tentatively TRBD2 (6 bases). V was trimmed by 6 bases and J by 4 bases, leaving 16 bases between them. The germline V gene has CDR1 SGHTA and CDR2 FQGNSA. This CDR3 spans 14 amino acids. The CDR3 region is CASSRDSTSYEQYF. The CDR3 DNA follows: TGTGCCAGCAGTCGGGACTCAACAAGTTACGAGCAGTACTTC.

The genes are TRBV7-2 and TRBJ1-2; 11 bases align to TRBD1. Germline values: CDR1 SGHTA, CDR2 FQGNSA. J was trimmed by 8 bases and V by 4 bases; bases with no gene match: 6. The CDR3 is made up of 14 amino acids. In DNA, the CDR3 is TGTGCCAGCAGCTCTCGGACAGGGGGCTTAGGCTACACCTTC. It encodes CASSSRTGGLGYTF.